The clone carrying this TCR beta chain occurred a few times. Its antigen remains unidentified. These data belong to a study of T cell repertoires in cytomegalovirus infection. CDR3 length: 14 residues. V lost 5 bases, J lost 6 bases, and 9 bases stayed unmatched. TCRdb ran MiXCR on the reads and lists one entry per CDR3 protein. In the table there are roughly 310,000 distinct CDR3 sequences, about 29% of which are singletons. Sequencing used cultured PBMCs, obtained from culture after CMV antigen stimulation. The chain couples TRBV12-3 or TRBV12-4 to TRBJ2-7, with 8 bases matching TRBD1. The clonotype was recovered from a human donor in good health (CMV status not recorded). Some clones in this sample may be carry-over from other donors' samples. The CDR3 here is CASSRDRYRSEQYF. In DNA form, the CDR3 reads TGTGCCAGCAGTAGGGACAGGTATAGATCCGAGCAGTACTTC.